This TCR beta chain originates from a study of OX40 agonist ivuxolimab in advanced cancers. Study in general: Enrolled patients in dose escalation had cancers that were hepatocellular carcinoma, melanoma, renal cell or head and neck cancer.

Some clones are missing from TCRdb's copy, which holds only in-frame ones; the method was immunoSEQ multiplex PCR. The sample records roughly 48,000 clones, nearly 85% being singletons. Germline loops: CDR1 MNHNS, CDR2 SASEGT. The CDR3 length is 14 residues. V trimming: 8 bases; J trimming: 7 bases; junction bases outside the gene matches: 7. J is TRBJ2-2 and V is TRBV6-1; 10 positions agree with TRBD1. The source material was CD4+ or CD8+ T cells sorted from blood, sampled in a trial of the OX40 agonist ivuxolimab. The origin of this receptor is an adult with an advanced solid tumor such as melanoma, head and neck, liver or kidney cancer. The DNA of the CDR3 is TGTGCCAGCCGGGACAGGGGTATTGGCGGGGAGCTGTTTTTT. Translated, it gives CASRDRGIGGELFF.